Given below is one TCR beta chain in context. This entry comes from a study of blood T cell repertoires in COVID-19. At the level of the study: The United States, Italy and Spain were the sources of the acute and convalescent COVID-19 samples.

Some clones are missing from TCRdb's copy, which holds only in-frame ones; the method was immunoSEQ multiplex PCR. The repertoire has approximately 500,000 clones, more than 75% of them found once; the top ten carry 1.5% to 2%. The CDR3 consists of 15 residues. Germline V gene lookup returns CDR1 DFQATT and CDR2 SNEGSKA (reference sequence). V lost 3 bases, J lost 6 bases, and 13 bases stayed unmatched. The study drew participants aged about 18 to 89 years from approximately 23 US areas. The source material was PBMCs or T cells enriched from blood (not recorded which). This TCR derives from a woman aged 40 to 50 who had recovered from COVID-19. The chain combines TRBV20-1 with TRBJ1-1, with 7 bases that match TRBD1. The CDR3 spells CSASRSLTGQSEAFF. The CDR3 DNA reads TGCAGTGCTAGTCGAAGCCTGACAGGGCAGTCTGAAGCTTTCTTT.